These 10 T cell receptor beta chains were all obtained from the same sample, sequenced in a study of CD8 T cells in Susac syndrome (dated by TCRdb to the late 2010s). The library was built by means of the immunoSEQ multiplex PCR assay. RNA was extracted with the RNeasy kit and about 0.5 to 1 ug was reverse transcribed using random hexamers. TCRdb reworked the public reads: Q25 trimming with fastp, MiXCR clone assembly, productive beta chains retained. Each CDR3 protein gets just one entry, which takes the most common genes and DNA from the rows behind it. In this sample the table shows roughly 110,000 distinct CDR3 sequences, 85% to 95% of which occur a single time. Jointly, the top ten make up approximately 0.11% of the sample. Sequencing was done on a sample of CD8+ T cells from PBMCs. The receptor source for this set is a human donor in good health.

The chain employs TRBV29-1 and TRBJ2-1; either TRBD1 or TRBD2 may supply D (6 bases each). Germline values: CDR1 SQVTM, CDR2 ANQGSEA. The CDR3 contains 12 residues. Between the trimmed V and J ends, which lost 3 bases and 9 bases, there was a span of 12 bases. Here the CDR3 DNA reads TGCAGCGTTGAGGAAGGGGGGAGTGAGCAGTTCTTC. Translated, it gives CSVEEGGSEQFF.

This clonotype has a single count. V gene TRBV10-3 combines with J gene TRBJ1-2, with D tentatively TRBD1 (6 bases). The germline V gene has CDR1 ENHRY and CDR2 SYGVKD. V was cut by 8 bases and J by 9 bases, with 19 bases left in between. The CDR3 has 13 amino acids. The CDR3 DNA sequence: TGTGCCATCGGAACAGGGCCCCGGGGGAGCTACACCTTC. It translates to CAIGTGPRGSYTF.

The V and J genes are TRBV5-6 and TRBJ2-7; D is tentatively TRBD1 or TRBD2 (6 bases each). CDR1 and CDR2 (germline): SGHDT, YYEEEE. CDR3 size: 13 residues. V lost 4 bases and J 1 base, leaving 9 bases between the germline ends. In nucleotides, the CDR3 is TGTGCCAGCAGCAGGGGGGAATCCTACGAGCAGTACTTC. It is translated as CASSRGESYEQYF.

The V gene is TRBV6-5, the J gene TRBJ1-2, with 7 bases lining up with TRBD1. The CDR3 totals 14 residues. Germline assignment: CDR1 MNHEY and CDR2 SVGAGI. The V and J ends lost 6 bases and 7 bases, in that order; junction bases with no gene match: 11. The chain's CDR3 is CASSSGQDFGGYTF. The CDR3 DNA reads as TGTGCCAGCAGCTCTGGACAGGACTTTGGTGGCTACACCTTC.

The chain is built from TRBV12-3 or TRBV12-4 and TRBJ1-1, with a weak D call TRBD1 (6 bases). V dropped 5 bases and J dropped 0 bases, with 16 bases sitting between them. The CDR3 runs 16 residues. The CDR3 nucleotides read TGTGCCAGCAGTCTGGGGGCAGGACTTATGAACACTGAAGCTTTCTTT. It specifies CASSLGAGLMNTEAFF.

The chain joins TRBV29-1 to TRBJ2-5; D unclear. Germline V gene data show CDR1 as SQVTM and CDR2 as ANQGSEA. This CDR3 comprises 14 residues. Trimming pared 1 base from V and 5 bases from J, leaving 14 bases between. The CDR3 reads CSVEASLGLETQYF. In DNA form, the CDR3 reads TGCAGCGTTGAAGCAAGTCTGGGTCTTGAGACCCAGTACTTC.

The genes are TRBV7-2 and TRBJ1-1, with D perhaps matching TRBD1 (5 bases). The germline gives CDR1 SGHTA, CDR2 FQGNSA. The CDR3 extends over 15 amino acids. V lost 4 bases and J lost 1, with 13 bases in between. The CDR3 nucleotides read TGTGCCAGCAGCTCAGACCGGGGGGGGAACACTGAAGCTTTCTTT. Translation: CASSSDRGGNTEAFF.

The chain recombines TRBV27 with TRBJ1-5; 12 bases map to TRBD1. This CDR3 spans 16 amino acids. The V segment lost 5 bases and the J segment 6 bases; nucleotides outside the gene matches: 8. Germline CDR1 is MNHEY and CDR2 is SMNVEV (reference sequence). The CDR3 reads CASSPGTGGGRQPQHF. CDR3 nucleotides: TGTGCCAGCAGTCCGGGGACAGGGGGCGGCCGTCAGCCCCAGCATTTT.

The rearrangement joins TRBV3-1 to TRBJ2-1; 10 nucleotides line up with TRBD2. Germline values: CDR1 LGHDT, CDR2 YNNKEL (reference sequence). V lost 2 bases to trimming and J lost 7 bases; unmatched junction nucleotides: 5. The length of the CDR3 is 15 residues. The CDR3 loop reads CASSQRAGGVNEQFF. Here the CDR3 DNA reads TGTGCCAGCAGCCAACGAGCGGGGGGGGTGAATGAGCAGTTCTTC.

The chain links TRBV12-3 or TRBV12-4 to TRBJ1-1, with D uncertain. CDR3 length: 14 amino acids. Trimming pared 6 bases from V and 1 base from J, leaving 12 bases between. CDR3 sequence reads: CASSYGNGNTEAFF. The DNA for the CDR3 is TGTGCCAGCAGCTATGGGAACGGGAACACTGAAGCTTTCTTT.